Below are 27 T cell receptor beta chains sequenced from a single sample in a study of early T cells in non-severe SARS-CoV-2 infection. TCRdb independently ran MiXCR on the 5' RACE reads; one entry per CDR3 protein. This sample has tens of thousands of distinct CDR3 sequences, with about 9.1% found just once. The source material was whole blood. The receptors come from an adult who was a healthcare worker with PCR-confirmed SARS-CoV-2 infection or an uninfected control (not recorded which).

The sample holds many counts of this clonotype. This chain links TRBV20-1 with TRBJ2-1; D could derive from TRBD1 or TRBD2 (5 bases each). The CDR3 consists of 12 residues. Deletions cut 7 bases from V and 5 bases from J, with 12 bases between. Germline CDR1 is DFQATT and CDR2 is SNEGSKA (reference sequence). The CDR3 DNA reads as TGCAGTGTGCCGGGACCCAACAATGAGCAGTTCTTC. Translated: CSVPGPNNEQFF.

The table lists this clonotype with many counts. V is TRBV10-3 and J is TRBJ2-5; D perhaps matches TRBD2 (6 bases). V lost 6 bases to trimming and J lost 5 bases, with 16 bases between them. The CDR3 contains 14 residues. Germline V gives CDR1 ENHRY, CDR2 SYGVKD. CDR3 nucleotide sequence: TGTGCCATCAGCCAAAAAGTGGAGGGTGAGACCCAGTACTTC. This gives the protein CAISQKVEGETQYF.

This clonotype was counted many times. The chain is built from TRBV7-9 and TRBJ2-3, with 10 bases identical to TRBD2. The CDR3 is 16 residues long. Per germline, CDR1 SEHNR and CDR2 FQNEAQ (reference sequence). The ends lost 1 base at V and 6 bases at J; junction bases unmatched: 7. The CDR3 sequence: CASSLGLAGDSDTQYF. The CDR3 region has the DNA TGTGCCAGCAGCTTAGGTCTAGCGGGAGATTCGGATACGCAGTATTTT.

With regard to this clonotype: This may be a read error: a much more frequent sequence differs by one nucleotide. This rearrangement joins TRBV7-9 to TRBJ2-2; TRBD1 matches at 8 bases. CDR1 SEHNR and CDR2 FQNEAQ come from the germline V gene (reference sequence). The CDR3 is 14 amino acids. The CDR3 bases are TGTGCCAGCAGCTTCCAGGGGGCAACCGGGGAGCCGTTTTTT. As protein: CASSFQGATGEPFF.

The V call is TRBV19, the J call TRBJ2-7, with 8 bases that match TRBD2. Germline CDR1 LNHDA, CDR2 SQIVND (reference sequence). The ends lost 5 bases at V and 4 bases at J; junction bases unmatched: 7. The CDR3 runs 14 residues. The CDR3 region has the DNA TGTGCCAGTAGTTCAGTAGCGGGGTCTTACGAGCAGTACTTC. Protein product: CASSSVAGSYEQYF.

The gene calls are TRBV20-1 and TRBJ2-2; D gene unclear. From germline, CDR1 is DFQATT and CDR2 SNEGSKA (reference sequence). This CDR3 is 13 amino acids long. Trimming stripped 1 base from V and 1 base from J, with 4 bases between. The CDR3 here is CSARGLNTGELFF. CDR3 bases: TGCAGTGCTAGAGGACTGAACACCGGGGAGCTGTTTTTT.

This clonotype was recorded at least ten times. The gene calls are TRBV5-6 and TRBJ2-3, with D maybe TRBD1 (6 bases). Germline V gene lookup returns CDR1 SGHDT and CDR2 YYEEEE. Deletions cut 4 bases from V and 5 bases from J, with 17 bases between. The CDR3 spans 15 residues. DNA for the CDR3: TGTGCCAGCAGCCTGGGACATCTCGTAGAAGATACGCAGTATTTT. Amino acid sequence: CASSLGHLVEDTQYF.

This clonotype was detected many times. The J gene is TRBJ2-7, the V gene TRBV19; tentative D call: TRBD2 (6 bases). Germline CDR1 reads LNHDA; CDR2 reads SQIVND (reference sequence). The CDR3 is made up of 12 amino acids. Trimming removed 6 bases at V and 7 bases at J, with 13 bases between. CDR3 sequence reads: CASSGGPGEQYF. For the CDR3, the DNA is TGTGCCAGTAGCGGGGGACCCGGGGAGCAGTACTTC.

CDR3 DNA: TGTGCCAGCCTACAGGGGCCGAATGGGAATGCCAATCAGCCCCCACATTTT. Translating gives CASLQGPNGNANQPPHF. The chain couples TRBV6-2 or TRBV6-3 to TRBJ1-5, with 7 bases identical to TRBD1. V lost 8 bases, J lost 16 bases, and 29 bases stayed unmatched. The CDR3 covers 17 residues. Germline V gene data show CDR1 as MNHEY and CDR2 as SVGEGT.

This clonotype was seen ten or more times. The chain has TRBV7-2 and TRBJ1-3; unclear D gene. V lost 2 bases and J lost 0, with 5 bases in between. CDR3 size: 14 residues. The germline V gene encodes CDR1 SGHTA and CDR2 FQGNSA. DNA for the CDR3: TGTGCCAGCAGCTTAACGGCCTCTGGAAACACCATATATTTT. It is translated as CASSLTASGNTIYF.

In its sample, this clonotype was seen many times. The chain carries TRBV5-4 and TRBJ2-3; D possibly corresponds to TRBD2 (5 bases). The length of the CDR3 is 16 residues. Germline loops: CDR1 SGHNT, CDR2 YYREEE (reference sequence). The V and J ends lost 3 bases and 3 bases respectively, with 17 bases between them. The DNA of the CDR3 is TGTGCCAGCAGCTCCGGGATTGAAATAGGGACAGATACGCAGTATTTT. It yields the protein CASSSGIEIGTDTQYF.

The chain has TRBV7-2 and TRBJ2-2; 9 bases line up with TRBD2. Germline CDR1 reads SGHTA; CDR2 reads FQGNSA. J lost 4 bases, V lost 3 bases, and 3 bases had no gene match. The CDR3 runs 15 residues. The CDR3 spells CASSFRGRGTGELFF. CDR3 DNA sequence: TGTGCCAGCAGCTTCCGCGGGAGGGGCACCGGGGAGCTGTTTTTT.

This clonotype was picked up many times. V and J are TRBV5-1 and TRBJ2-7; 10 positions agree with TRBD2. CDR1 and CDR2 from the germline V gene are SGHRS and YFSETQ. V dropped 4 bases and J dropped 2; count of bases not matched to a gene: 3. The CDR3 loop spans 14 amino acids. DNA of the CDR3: TGCGCCAGCAGCGTGGGACTAGCGACCTACGAGCAGTACTTC. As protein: CASSVGLATYEQYF.

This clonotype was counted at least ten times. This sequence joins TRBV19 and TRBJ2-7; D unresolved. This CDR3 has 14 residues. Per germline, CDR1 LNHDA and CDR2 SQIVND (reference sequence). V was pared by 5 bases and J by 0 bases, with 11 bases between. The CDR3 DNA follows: TGTGCCAGTAGTCATGGCAGGAGCTCCTACGAGCAGTACTTC. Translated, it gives CASSHGRSSYEQYF.

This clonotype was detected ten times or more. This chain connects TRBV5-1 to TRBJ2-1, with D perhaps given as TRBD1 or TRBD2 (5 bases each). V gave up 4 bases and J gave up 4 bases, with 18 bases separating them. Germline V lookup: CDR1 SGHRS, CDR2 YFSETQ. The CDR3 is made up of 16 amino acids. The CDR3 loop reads CASSQAGTTYYNEQFF. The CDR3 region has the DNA TGCGCCAGCAGCCAAGCCGGGACGACGTATTACAATGAGCAGTTCTTC. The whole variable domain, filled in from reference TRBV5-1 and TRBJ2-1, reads KAGVTQTPRYLIKTRGQQVTLSCSPISGHRSVSWYQQTPGQGLQFLFEYFSETQRNKGNFPGRFSGRQFSNSRSEMNVSTLELGDSALYLCASSQAGTTYYNEQFFGPGTRLTVL.

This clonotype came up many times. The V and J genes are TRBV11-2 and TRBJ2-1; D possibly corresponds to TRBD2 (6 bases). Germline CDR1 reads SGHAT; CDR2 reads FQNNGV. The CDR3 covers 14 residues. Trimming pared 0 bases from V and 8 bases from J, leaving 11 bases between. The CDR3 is CASSLDRLVHEQFF. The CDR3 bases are TGTGCCAGCAGCTTAGATAGACTAGTTCATGAGCAGTTCTTC.

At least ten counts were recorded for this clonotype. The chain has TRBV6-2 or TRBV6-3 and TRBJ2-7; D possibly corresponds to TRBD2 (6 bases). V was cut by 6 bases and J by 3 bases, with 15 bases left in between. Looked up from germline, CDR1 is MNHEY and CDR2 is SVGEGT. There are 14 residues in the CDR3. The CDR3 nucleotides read TGTGCCAGCAGAGCTACTCTAGCGAACTACGAGCAGTACTTC. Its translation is CASRATLANYEQYF.

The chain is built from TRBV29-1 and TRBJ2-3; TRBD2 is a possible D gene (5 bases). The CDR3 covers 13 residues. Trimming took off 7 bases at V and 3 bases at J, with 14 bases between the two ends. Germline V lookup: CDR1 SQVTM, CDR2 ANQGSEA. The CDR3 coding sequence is TGCAGCGCCCCGGTGGGAGTTACAGATACGCAGTATTTT. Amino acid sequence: CSAPVGVTDTQYF.

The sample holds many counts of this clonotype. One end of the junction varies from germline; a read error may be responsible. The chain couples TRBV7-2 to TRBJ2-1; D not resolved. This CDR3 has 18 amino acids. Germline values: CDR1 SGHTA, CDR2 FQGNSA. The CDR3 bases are TGTGCCAGCAGGTTAGGATCGGCGCCCCTCTCGGGTTACAATGAGCAGTTCTTC. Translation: CASRLGSAPLSGYNEQFF.

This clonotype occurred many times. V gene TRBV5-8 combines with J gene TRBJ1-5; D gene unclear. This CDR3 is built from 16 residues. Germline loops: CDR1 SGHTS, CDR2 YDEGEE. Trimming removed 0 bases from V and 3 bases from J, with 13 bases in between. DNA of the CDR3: TGTGCCAGCAGCTTGGCCCTAGAAGGGAACAATCAGCCCCAGCATTTT. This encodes CASSLALEGNNQPQHF.

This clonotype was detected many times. The CDR3 region is CASSLDANTEAFF. The CDR3 bases are TGTGCCAGCAGCCTGGACGCGAACACTGAAGCTTTCTTT. The chain uses TRBV7-7 and TRBJ1-1; no reliable D call. The CDR3 totals 13 residues. Per germline, CDR1 SSHAT and CDR2 FNYEAQ (reference sequence). V lost 5 bases and J lost 1, with 8 bases in between. Supplemented by reference TRBV7-7 and TRBJ1-1, the full variable domain reads GAGVSQSPRYKVTKRGQDVTLRCDPISSHATLYWYQQALGQGPEFLTYFNYEAQPDKSGLPSDRFSAERPEGSISTLTIQRTEQRDSAMYRCASSLDANTEAFFGQGTRLTVV.

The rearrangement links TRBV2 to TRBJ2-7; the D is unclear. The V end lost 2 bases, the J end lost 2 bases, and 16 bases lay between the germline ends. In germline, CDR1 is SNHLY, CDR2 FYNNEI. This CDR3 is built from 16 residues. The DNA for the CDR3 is TGTGCCAGCAGTGAAATGCTGGGGTTCCCCCCCTACGAGCAGTACTTC. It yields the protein CASSEMLGFPPYEQYF.

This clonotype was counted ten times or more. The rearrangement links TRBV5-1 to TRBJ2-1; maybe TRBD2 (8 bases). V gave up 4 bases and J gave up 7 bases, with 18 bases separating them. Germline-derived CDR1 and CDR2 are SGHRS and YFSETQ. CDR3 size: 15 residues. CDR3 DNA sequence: TGCGCCAGCAGCAAGGGACTAGGGGGCCGAAATGAGCAGTTCTTC. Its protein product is CASSKGLGGRNEQFF.

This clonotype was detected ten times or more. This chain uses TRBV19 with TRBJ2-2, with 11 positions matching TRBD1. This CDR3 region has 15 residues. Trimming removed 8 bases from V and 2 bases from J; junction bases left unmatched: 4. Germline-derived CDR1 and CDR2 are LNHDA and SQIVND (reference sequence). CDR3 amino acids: CASGQGARNTGELFF. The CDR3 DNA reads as TGTGCCAGTGGACAGGGGGCGCGCAACACCGGGGAGCTGTTTTTT.

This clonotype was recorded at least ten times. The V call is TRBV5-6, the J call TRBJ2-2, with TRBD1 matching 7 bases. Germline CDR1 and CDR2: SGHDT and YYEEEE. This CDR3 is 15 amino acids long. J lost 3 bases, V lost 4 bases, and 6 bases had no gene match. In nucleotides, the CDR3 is TGTGCCAGCAGCCCCGACAGGGCTTACACCGGGGAGCTGTTTTTT. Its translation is CASSPDRAYTGELFF. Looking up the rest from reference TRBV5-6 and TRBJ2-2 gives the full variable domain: DAGVTQSPTHLIKTRGQQVTLRCSPKSGHDTVSWYQQALGQGPQFIFQYYEEEERQRGNFPDRFSGHQFPNYSSELNVNALLLGDSALYLCASSPDRAYTGELFFGEGSRLTVL.

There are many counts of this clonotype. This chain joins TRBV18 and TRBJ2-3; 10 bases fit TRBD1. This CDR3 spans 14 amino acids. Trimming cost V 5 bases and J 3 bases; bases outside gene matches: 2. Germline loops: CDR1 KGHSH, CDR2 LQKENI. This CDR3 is CASSRGQGTDTQYF. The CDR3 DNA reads TGTGCCAGCTCAAGGGGACAGGGGACAGATACGCAGTATTTT.

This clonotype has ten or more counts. CDR3 residues: CASSETRSWDTQYF. The CDR3 coding sequence is TGTGCCAGCAGCGAGACTCGGAGTTGGGATACGCAGTATTTT. V usage is TRBV7-8 and J usage is TRBJ2-3; D is uncertain. Trimming cost V 5 bases and J 6 bases, with 15 bases left between them. CDR1 and CDR2 (germline): SGHVS, FQNEAQ. There are 14 residues in the CDR3.